This T cell receptor (beta chain) appears in the sequencing data of a study of OX40 agonist ivuxolimab in advanced cancers. Points from the study as a whole: CD8+ T cells showed, on average, more clonal expansion than CD4+ cells.

Concerning this clone: Its antigen is unidentified.

Germline loops: CDR1 SGHTA, CDR2 FQGNSA. The V end lost 5 bases, the J end lost 6 bases, and 13 bases lay between the germline ends. This CDR3 has 13 residues. Generated by immunoSEQ multiplex PCR, the TCRdb table keeps only in-frame clones and is missing some. This sample has about 130,000 clones, with roughly nine tenths found just once. Sequenced material: CD4+ or CD8+ T cells sorted from blood, taken in a trial of the OX40 agonist ivuxolimab. This sequence joins TRBV7-2 and TRBJ1-1; D remains ambiguous. The TCR was taken from an adult with an advanced solid tumor such as melanoma, head and neck, liver or kidney cancer. In DNA, the CDR3 is TGTGCCAGCAGCCCGACGTCCAGGTCTGAAGCTTTCTTT. Translating gives CASSPTSRSEAFF.